This T cell receptor beta chain was obtained from a study of CD8 T cells in ankylosing spondylitis. Study-wide results and limits: Disease-linked clones were found to be CD8+ and relatively rare in peripheral blood. The study looked at matched synovial fluid samples from ankylosing spondylitis patients. Disease-linked clones were reported to be significantly enriched there.

This clonotype was detected ten times or more. What it binds is not known. For TCR beta, libraries came from quantitative 5'-RACE with molecular barcodes. MiXCR was run by TCRdb on the 5' RACE reads, yielding one entry per CDR3 protein. Here the sample spans approximately 92,000 distinct CDR3 sequences, roughly 8.8% being singletons. V was pared by 8 bases and J by 2 bases, with 12 bases between. Germline CDR1 LNHDA, CDR2 SQIVND (reference sequence). This CDR3 contains 13 residues. The sequencing sample was made of blood, either unsorted or a sorted T cell fraction (not recorded which). The chain uses TRBV19 and TRBJ2-5, with D possibly matching TRBD2 (7 bases). This TCR derives from a male donor with ankylosing spondylitis or in good health (not recorded which). CDR3 residues: CASGRGSQETQYF. CDR3 bases: TGTGCCAGTGGGAGGGGGTCTCAAGAGACCCAGTACTTC.